This T cell receptor beta chain was identified in a study of control samples from healthy donors and cancer patients. Generated by immunoSEQ multiplex PCR, the TCRdb table keeps only in-frame clones and is missing some. Seen here are fewer than 300,000 clones, about 80% observed once, and the top ten hold roughly 14%. V shed 4 bases and J shed 0 bases, with 10 bases lying between them. Germline CDR1 is SGHVS and CDR2 is FQNEAQ. The CDR3 is 15 amino acids. The sequence was collected from a woman in her sixties or seventies with lung cancer. The sequenced sample was PBMCs. This chain joins TRBV7-8 and TRBJ1-5; a weak D match, TRBD1 (5 bases). The CDR3 region is CASSYGAHSNQPQHF. CDR3 nucleotide sequence: TGTGCCAGCAGCTACGGGGCCCATAGCAATCAGCCCCAGCATTTT.